The following is a T cell receptor beta chain sequence with its context. The CDR3 consists of 15 residues. Deletions cut 5 bases from V and 4 bases from J, with 13 bases between. Germline loops: CDR1 SGHRS, CDR2 YFSETQ. The sample belongs to a study of response to subunit inactivated influenza vaccine. MiXCR, run by TCRdb on the RT-PCR reads, gives a single entry per CDR3 protein. Counted here are around 760,000 distinct CDR3 sequences, roughly 14% occurring once; the ten biggest clones make up roughly 6.4%. This sequence joins TRBV5-1 and TRBJ2-6; D uncertain. The sequencing here drew on PBMCs from blood, taken less than 15 days before vaccination. The origin of this receptor is a man aged 45 to 65 who received an inactivated influenza vaccine. In DNA form, the CDR3 reads TGCGCCAGCAGTCCCCGGATAAGGGGGGCCAACGTCCTGACTTTC. Protein: CASSPRIRGANVLTF.